These 25 T cell receptor beta chains were all obtained from the same sample, sequenced in a study of cytomegalovirus exposure and HLA in healthy donors. Primers: 60 Vbeta forward and 13 Jbeta reverse. The table came from immunoSEQ multiplex PCR; TCRdb's copy has only in-frame clones and leaves some out. The table lists more than 150,000 clones, more than 75% of them singletons. Sequencing was carried out using PBMCs. All receptors derive from a girl under three years old in good health and CMV-seronegative.

V and J are TRBV4-2 and TRBJ1-6, with TRBD1 as a possible D gene (5 bases). CDR3 length: 18 amino acids. Trimming took 3 bases from V and 10 from J, leaving 25 bases between them. Germline V lookup: CDR1 LGHNA, CDR2 YNFKEQ. DNA of the CDR3: TGTGCCAGCAGCCACGTTCGAGGGGCCCCGGGGAGGCGATCACCCCTCCACTTT. It is translated as CASSHVRGAPGRRSPLHF.

CDR3 DNA sequence: TGTGCCAGCAGTCCCCCGGTTTCGTACCAAGAGACCCAGTACTTC. The encoded protein is CASSPPVSYQETQYF. The genes are TRBV2 and TRBJ2-5; no clear D gene. Per germline, CDR1 SNHLY and CDR2 FYNNEI. Trimming stripped 5 bases from V and 0 bases from J, with 13 bases between. The CDR3 has 15 amino acids.

The V call is TRBV5-8, the J call TRBJ1-1, with unresolved D. CDR1 SGHTS and CDR2 YDEGEE come from the germline V gene. The CDR3 has 15 residues. V was cut by 0 bases and J by 0 bases, with 9 bases left in between. The CDR3 loop reads CASSLVRMMNTEAFF. The CDR3 nucleotides are TGTGCCAGCAGCTTGGTCAGGATGATGAACACTGAAGCTTTCTTT. Based on the CDR3 plus reference TRBV5-8 and TRBJ1-1, the full variable domain is EAGVTQSPTHLIKTRGQQATLRCSPISGHTSVYWYQQALGLGLQFLLWYDEGEERNRGNFPPRFSGRQFPNYSSELNVNALELEDSALYLCASSLVRMMNTEAFFGQGTRLTVV.

The chain carries TRBV11-2 and TRBJ2-1; 7 bases map to TRBD2. Germline-derived CDR1 and CDR2 are SGHAT and FQNNGV. The trim removed 5 bases at V and 10 bases at J, leaving 2 bases unmatched. The CDR3 sequence is 11 residues long. CDR3: CASSPTSEQFF. The CDR3 DNA follows: TGTGCCAGCAGCCCGACTAGCGAGCAGTTCTTC.

This clone was seen only once. The V call is TRBV10-3, the J call TRBJ2-3; TRBD1 is a possible D gene (6 bases). Germline V gene sequence: CDR1 ENHRY, CDR2 SYGVKD. This CDR3 contains 15 residues. With 8 bases removed from V and 1 base from J, the gap between germline ends came to 16 bases. The CDR3 sequence: CAILGSGQRTDTQYF. The CDR3 DNA follows: TGTGCCATCTTGGGCTCGGGACAACGCACAGATACGCAGTATTTT.

J is TRBJ2-3 and V is TRBV5-1; the D gene is possibly TRBD2 (6 bases). This CDR3 is built from 15 residues. V was pared by 2 bases and J by 4 bases, with 14 bases between. Germline V CDR1 and CDR2: SGHRS, YFSETQ. CDR3: CASSLWREGADTQYF. CDR3 nucleotide sequence: TGCGCCAGCAGCTTATGGAGGGAAGGCGCAGATACGCAGTATTTT.

V and J are TRBV6-1 and TRBJ2-1, with TRBD2 as a possible D gene (6 bases). The CDR3 has 15 residues. Germline lookup yields CDR1 MNHNS and CDR2 SASEGT. The V end was cut by 8 bases, the J end by 2 bases, with 16 bases between. The CDR3 nucleotides read TGTGCCAGCGGACCCACTAGCAAGACCTACAATGAGCAGTTCTTC. Translated: CASGPTSKTYNEQFF.

This rearrangement joins TRBV7-3 to TRBJ2-3; D is perhaps TRBD2 (5 bases). Germline V lookup: CDR1 SGHTA, CDR2 FQGTGA. The germline V and J ends were trimmed by 2 bases and 0 bases, with 9 bases remaining between them. The CDR3 has 15 residues. The DNA for the CDR3 is TGTGCCAGCAGCTTACGGCCGGGGAGCACAGATACGCAGTATTTT. Protein product: CASSLRPGSTDTQYF.

This clone was seen a few times. CDR3: CASSLDLGSAKNIQYF. The DNA for the CDR3 is TGCGCCAGCAGCTTGGATCTCGGGAGTGCCAAAAACATTCAGTACTTC. The chain links TRBV5-1 to TRBJ2-4; TRBD2 might be the D (6 bases). This CDR3 spans 16 amino acids. The V gene's germline CDR1 is SGHRS and CDR2 YFSETQ. V lost 0 bases to trimming and J lost 1 base, with 11 bases between them.

The chain has TRBV7-2 and TRBJ2-1; no reliable D call. The CDR3 totals 12 residues. V was shortened by 3 bases and J by 10 bases, with 10 bases between the two germline ends. Germline CDR1 reads SGHTA; CDR2 reads FQGNSA. CDR3 DNA sequence: TGTGCCAGCAGCTTTAACACCAACGAGCAGTTCTTC. It encodes CASSFNTNEQFF. Variable domain in full (rest from reference TRBV7-2 and TRBJ2-1): GAGVSQSPSNKVTEKGKDVELRCDPISGHTALYWYRQSLGQGLEFLIYFQGNSAPDKSGLPSDRFSAERTGGSVSTLTIQRTQQEDSAVYLCASSFNTNEQFFGPGTRLTVL.

The chain combines TRBV10-1 with TRBJ2-3; 12 bases agree with TRBD2. The trim removed 6 bases at V and 4 bases at J, leaving 17 bases unmatched. CDR3 length: 19 amino acids. Germline CDR1 WNHNN, CDR2 SYGVQD (reference sequence). Written as DNA, the CDR3 is TGCGCCAGCAGGTCCCTTCAGCTAGCGGGAGGGCGTAGGCCAGATACGCAGTATTTT. The encoded protein is CASRSLQLAGGRRPDTQYF.

The table lists this clone with a few counts. The chain links TRBV6-5 to TRBJ2-2; a possible D gene is TRBD1 (6 bases). V was trimmed by 4 bases and J by 0 bases, leaving 12 bases between them. CDR1 is MNHEY, CDR2 SVGAGI, per germline. The CDR3 has 16 amino acids. CDR3 DNA: TGTGCCAGCAGTTTCTACCGGGACACGAACACCGGGGAGCTGTTTTTT. Translated, it gives CASSFYRDTNTGELFF.

CDR3 in amino acids: CASSPWTGGIAGGRQNIQYF. The CDR3 DNA is TGTGCCAGCAGCCCCTGGACAGGGGGGATAGCGGGAGGGCGGCAAAACATTCAGTACTTC. The chain links TRBV5-4 to TRBJ2-4; tentatively, D is TRBD2 (11 bases). The germline V gene encodes CDR1 SGHNT and CDR2 YYREEE (reference sequence). V dropped 4 bases and J dropped 5 bases, with 31 bases sitting between them. This CDR3 has 20 residues.

Of note for this clone: The junction departs from germline at one end; a sequencing error may be responsible. Other DNA sequences in the sample encode the same CDR3. The chain joins TRBV30 to TRBJ2-4, with TRBD2 matching 8 bases. Per the germline V gene, CDR1 is GTSNPN and CDR2 is SVGIG (reference sequence). The CDR3 spans 15 residues. The CDR3 region is CAWKRGGRAKNIQYF. The CDR3 region has the DNA TGCGCCTGGAAACGCGGGGGGCGAGCCAAAAACATTCAGTACTTC.

The chain uses TRBV30 and TRBJ1-1; D ambiguous. With 3 bases removed from V and 1 base from J, the gap between germline ends came to 9 bases. The CDR3 has 13 amino acids. Per the germline V gene, CDR1 is GTSNPN and CDR2 is SVGIG (reference sequence). This CDR3 reads CAWSRNTNTEAFF. Written as DNA, the CDR3 is TGTGCCTGGAGCCGCAACACGAACACTGAAGCTTTCTTT. Full variable domain (outside the CDR3, taken from reference TRBV30 and TRBJ1-1): SQTIHQWPATLVQPVGSPLSLECTVEGTSNPNLYWYRQAAGRGLQLLFYSVGIGQISSEVPQNLSASRPQDRQFILSSKKLLLSDSGFYLCAWSRNTNTEAFFGQGTRLTVV.

CDR3 amino acids: CASSALGGTNEKLFF. Here the CDR3 DNA reads TGTGCCAGCTCAGCCTTAGGGGGCACTAATGAAAAACTGTTTTTT. The chain is built from TRBV18 and TRBJ1-4; 7 nucleotides match TRBD1. V dropped 5 bases and J dropped 2; count of bases not matched to a gene: 5. In germline, CDR1 is KGHSH, CDR2 LQKENI. This CDR3 region has 15 residues.

A single count supports this clone. The gene calls are TRBV10-3 and TRBJ2-7; a weak D match, TRBD1 (8 bases). This CDR3 is built from 16 residues. V was pared by 4 bases and J by 2 bases, with 18 bases between. Germline loops: CDR1 ENHRY, CDR2 SYGVKD. The CDR3 DNA is TGTGCCATCAGTGGAAGAGACAGGGGAGGGACCTACGAGCAGTACTTC. Protein product: CAISGRDRGGTYEQYF.

The V call is TRBV4-1, the J call TRBJ2-1; 9 bases align to TRBD2. The CDR3 is 16 residues long. V dropped 0 bases and J dropped 8; count of bases not matched to a gene: 8. Germline V gene lookup returns CDR1 MGHRA and CDR2 YSYEKL. CDR3 DNA sequence: TGCGCCAGCAGCCAAGAAGTGATAGCGGGGGCCCATGAGCAGTTCTTC. Protein product: CASSQEVIAGAHEQFF.

The chain joins TRBV27 to TRBJ1-1; the match to TRBD1 covers 8 bases. This CDR3 has 16 amino acids. Germline V gene data show CDR1 as MNHEY and CDR2 as SMNVEV (reference sequence). Trimming took 6 bases from V and 3 from J; bases not matched to a gene: 12. Here the CDR3 reads CASSPLLTGGYTEAFF. For the CDR3, the DNA is TGTGCCAGCAGCCCACTCCTCACAGGGGGATACACTGAAGCTTTCTTT.

V and J are TRBV5-1 and TRBJ2-7; the match to TRBD2 covers 14 bases. Trimming cost V 4 bases and J 3 bases; bases outside gene matches: 9. The CDR3 has 17 residues. The germline CDR1 and CDR2 sequences are SGHRS and YFSETQ. CDR3 loop: CASSPRKGTSGSYEQYF. In DNA form, the CDR3 reads TGCGCCAGCAGCCCGAGGAAAGGGACTAGCGGGAGCTACGAGCAGTACTTC.

CDR3 in DNA: TGCAGCGTTTCCAGCGGGAGGGCCGCCAAAAACATTCAGTACTTC. Encoded protein: CSVSSGRAAKNIQYF. The chain joins TRBV29-1 to TRBJ2-4, with 10 bases lining up with TRBD2. The CDR3 length is 15 residues. V dropped 5 bases and J dropped 1; count of bases not matched to a gene: 5. CDR1 SQVTM and CDR2 ANQGSEA come from the germline V gene.

The rearrangement uses TRBV13 and TRBJ1-1; TRBD1 might be the D (5 bases). This CDR3 is built from 14 residues. Germline V gene data show CDR1 as PRHDT and CDR2 as FYEKMQ (reference sequence). The ends were cut back, 0 bases at V and 5 bases at J, with 10 bases in the middle. The CDR3 nucleotides read TGTGCCAGCAGCTTAGGTCCCGGGACTACTGAAGCTTTCTTT. Amino acid sequence: CASSLGPGTTEAFF.

The V call is TRBV27, the J call TRBJ2-3, with a weak D call TRBD2 (6 bases). Per the germline V gene, CDR1 is MNHEY and CDR2 is SMNVEV (reference sequence). The CDR3 is made up of 16 amino acids. Trimming shortened V by 1 base and J by 5 bases, and 16 bases separated the two germline ends. The CDR3 region is CASSLLASRGLDTQYF. CDR3 nucleotide sequence: TGTGCCAGCAGTTTATTAGCTAGCCGGGGGTTAGATACGCAGTATTTT.

This clone was detected only a few times. The V and J genes are TRBV7-2 and TRBJ2-7; D possibly corresponds to TRBD2 (6 bases). Per the germline V gene, CDR1 is SGHTA and CDR2 is FQGNSA. The length of the CDR3 is 15 residues. With 5 bases removed from V and 2 bases from J, the gap between germline ends came to 16 bases. The CDR3 is CASSGRRSGAYEQYF. CDR3 bases: TGTGCCAGCAGCGGGAGGAGGAGCGGAGCCTACGAGCAGTACTTC.

This rearrangement joins TRBV4-2 to TRBJ2-7; TRBD1 might be the D (6 bases). The V and J ends lost 0 bases and 3 bases respectively, with 12 bases between them. CDR1 LGHNA and CDR2 YNFKEQ come from the germline V gene. The CDR3 consists of 15 residues. The chain's CDR3 is CASSQDGQGIYEQYF. The CDR3 DNA sequence: TGTGCCAGCAGCCAAGATGGTCAGGGGATCTACGAGCAGTACTTC.